This T cell receptor (beta chain) appears in the sequencing data of a study of T cell repertoires in cytomegalovirus infection (dated by TCRdb to between 2018 and 2020). About the study as a whole: Peptide stimulations targeted recently identified HLA-C-restricted CMV epitopes, whose presentation resists viral immunomodulation, together with well-studied HLA-B-restricted epitopes. Donor HLA type was relevant to the analysis, as public TCR beta signatures indicated carriage of CMV infection together with the matching HLA type.

What this sample's treatment or condition label stands for: in vitro stimulation with specific CMV peptide epitopes to enrich CMV-specific T cells. A remark on this clonotype: The target of this receptor is not known. Base qualities are not provided; no much larger clone lies one nucleotide away.

Sequencing instrument: Illumina HiSeq 1500. In-frame beta chains were kept once TCRdb had trimmed the public reads at Q25 with fastp and called clones with MiXCR. When rows share a CDR3 protein, they turn into one entry using the most common DNA and genes. The sample table contains about 500,000 distinct CDR3 sequences; only one count was recorded for more than 30% of them. Together, the top ten hold roughly 17% of the sample. CDR1 and CDR2 (ENHRY, SYGVKD) derive from the germline V gene. Taken from cysteine to phenylalanine, the CDR3 has 15 residues. The CDR3 DNA has 45 bases and is translated from base 1. V trim: 4 bases; J trim: 1 base; unmatched bases: 4. Summary of the overall study and its limitations: Carriers of CMV infection plus the relevant HLA type were discriminated by the cumulative frequency of public TCR beta family members in the study cohort and in an independent 352-donor cohort. The ex vivo response was dominated by HLA-C-restricted CMV-specific TCR beta clonotypes, which also provided the single most frequent clonotype in two of eight donors.

The TCR comes from a human donor in good health (CMV status not recorded). Some clones in this sample may be carry-over from other donors' samples. The material sequenced was cultured PBMCs, taken from culture after CMV antigen stimulation. The rearranged chain carries TRBV10-3 and TRBJ1-5; 7 central bases correspond to TRBD1. The DNA sequence is as follows: TGTGCCATCAGTGGAGACAGGGTAAGCAATCAGCCCCAGCATTTT. Its amino acids are CAISGDRVSNQPQHF.